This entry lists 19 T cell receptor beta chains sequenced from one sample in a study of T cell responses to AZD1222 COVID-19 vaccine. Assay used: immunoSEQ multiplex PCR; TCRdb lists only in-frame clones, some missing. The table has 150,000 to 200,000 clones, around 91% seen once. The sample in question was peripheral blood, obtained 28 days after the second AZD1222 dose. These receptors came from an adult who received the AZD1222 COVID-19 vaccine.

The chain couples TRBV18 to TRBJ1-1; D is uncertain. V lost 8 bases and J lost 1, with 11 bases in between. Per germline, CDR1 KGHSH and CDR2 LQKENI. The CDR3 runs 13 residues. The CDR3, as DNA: TGTGCCAGCACGCAGACGGAGAACACTGAAGCTTTCTTT. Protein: CASTQTENTEAFF.

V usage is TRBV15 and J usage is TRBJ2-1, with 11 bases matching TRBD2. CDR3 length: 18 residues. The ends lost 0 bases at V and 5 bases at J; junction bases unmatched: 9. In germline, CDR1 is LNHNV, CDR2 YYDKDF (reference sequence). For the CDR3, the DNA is TGTGCCACCAGCAGAGATCGACTAGCGGGAAGAGGGGACAATGAGCAGTTCTTC. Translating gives CATSRDRLAGRGDNEQFF.

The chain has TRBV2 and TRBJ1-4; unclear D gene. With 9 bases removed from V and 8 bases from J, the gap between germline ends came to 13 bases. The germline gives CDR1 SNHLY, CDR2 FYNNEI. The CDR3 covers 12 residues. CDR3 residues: CARGKAGEKLFF. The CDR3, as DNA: TGTGCCAGGGGGAAGGCGGGGGAAAAACTGTTTTTT.

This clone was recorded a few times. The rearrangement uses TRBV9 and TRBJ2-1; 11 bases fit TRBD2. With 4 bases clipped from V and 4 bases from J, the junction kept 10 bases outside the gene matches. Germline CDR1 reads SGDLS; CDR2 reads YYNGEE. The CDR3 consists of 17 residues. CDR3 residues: CASSPSPGTSGYNEQFF. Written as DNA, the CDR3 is TGTGCCAGCAGCCCCTCCCCCGGGACTAGCGGATACAATGAGCAGTTCTTC.

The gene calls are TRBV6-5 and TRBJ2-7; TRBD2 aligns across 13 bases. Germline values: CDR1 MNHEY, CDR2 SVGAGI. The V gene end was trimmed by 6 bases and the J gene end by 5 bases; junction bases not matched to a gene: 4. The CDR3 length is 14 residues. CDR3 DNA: TGTGCCAGCAGGTCCGGGACTAGCGGGGACGAGCAGTACTTC. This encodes CASRSGTSGDEQYF.

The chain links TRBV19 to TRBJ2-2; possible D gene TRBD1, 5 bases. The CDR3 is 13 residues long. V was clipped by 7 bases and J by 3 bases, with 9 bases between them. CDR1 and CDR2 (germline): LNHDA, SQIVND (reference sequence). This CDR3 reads CASTGSDTGELFF. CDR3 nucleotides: TGTGCCAGTACAGGGTCGGACACCGGGGAGCTGTTTTTT. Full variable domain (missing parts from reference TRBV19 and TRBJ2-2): DGGITQSPKYLFRKEGQNVTLSCEQNLNHDAMYWYRQDPGQGLRLIYYSQIVNDFQKGDIAEGYSVSREKKESFPLTVTSAQKNPTAFYLCASTGSDTGELFFGEGSRLTVL.

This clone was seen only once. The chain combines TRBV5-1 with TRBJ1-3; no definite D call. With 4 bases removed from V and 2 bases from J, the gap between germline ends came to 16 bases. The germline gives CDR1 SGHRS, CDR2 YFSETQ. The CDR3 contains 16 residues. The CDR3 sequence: CASSPDLSSTGNTIYF. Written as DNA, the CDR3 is TGCGCCAGCAGCCCAGACCTATCCTCAACTGGAAACACCATATATTTT. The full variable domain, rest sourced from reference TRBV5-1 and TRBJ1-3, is KAGVTQTPRYLIKTRGQQVTLSCSPISGHRSVSWYQQTPGQGLQFLFEYFSETQRNKGNFPGRFSGRQFSNSRSEMNVSTLELGDSALYLCASSPDLSSTGNTIYFGEGSWLTVV.

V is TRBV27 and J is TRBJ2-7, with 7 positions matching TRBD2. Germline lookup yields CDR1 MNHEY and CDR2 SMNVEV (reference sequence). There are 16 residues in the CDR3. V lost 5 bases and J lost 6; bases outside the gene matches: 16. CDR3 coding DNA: TGTGCCAGCAGTCGCTCCGGACTAGAATCTTTCTCCGAGCAGTACTTC. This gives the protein CASSRSGLESFSEQYF.

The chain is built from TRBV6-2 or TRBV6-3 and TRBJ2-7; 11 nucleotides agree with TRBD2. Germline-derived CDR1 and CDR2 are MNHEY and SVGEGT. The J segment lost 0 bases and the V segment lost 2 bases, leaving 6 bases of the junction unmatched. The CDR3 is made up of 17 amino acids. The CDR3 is CASSYGLAGVDSYEQYF. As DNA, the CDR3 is TGTGCCAGCAGTTACGGACTAGCGGGCGTTGACTCCTACGAGCAGTACTTC.

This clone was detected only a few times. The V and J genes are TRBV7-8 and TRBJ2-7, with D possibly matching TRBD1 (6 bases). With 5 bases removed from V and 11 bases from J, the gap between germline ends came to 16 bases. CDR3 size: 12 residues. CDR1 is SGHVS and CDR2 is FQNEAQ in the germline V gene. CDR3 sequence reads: CASSQHSGEKYF. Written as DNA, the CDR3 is TGTGCCAGCAGCCAGCACTCAGGGGAGAAGTACTTC.

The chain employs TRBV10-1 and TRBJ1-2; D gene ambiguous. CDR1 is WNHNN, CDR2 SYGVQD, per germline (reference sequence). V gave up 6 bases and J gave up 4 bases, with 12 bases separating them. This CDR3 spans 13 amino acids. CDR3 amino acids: CASRTMEPYGYTF. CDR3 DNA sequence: TGCGCCAGCAGGACTATGGAGCCCTATGGCTACACCTTC.

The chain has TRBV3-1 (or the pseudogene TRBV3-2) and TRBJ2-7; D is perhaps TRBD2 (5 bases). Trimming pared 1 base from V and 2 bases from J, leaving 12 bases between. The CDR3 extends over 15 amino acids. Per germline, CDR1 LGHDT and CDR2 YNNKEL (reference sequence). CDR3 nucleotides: TGTGCCAGCAGCCAAGGGTCTACGGGGACCTACGAGCAGTACTTC. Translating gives CASSQGSTGTYEQYF.

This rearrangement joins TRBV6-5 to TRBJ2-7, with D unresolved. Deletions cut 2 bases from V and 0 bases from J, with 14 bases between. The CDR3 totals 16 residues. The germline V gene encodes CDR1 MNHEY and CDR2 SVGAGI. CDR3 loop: CASSYITARSSYEQYF. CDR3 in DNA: TGTGCCAGCAGTTACATAACAGCCCGAAGCTCCTACGAGCAGTACTTC.

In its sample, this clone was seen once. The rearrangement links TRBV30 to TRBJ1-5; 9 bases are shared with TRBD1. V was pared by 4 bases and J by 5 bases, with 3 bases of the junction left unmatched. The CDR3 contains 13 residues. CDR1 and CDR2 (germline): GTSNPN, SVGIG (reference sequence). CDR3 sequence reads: CAWTQGADQPQHF. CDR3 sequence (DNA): TGTGCCTGGACACAGGGGGCTGATCAGCCCCAGCATTTT.

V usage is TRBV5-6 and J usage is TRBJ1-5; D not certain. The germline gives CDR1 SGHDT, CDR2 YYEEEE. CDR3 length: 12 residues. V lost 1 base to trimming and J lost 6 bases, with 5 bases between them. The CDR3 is CASSLPGQPQHF. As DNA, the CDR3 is TGTGCCAGCAGCTTGCCTGGTCAGCCCCAGCATTTT.

CDR3 residues: CASSPNSGDEVKGAFF. The CDR3 nucleotides are TGTGCCAGTAGTCCCAATAGTGGGGACGAGGTGAAAGGAGCTTTCTTT. The V and J genes are TRBV19 and TRBJ1-1, with D tentatively TRBD1 (5 bases). CDR3 length: 16 amino acids. V lost 5 bases and J 10 bases, leaving 26 bases between the germline ends. CDR1 and CDR2 (germline): LNHDA, SQIVND (reference sequence). The entire variable domain, with the rest obtained from reference TRBV19 and TRBJ1-1, is as follows: DGGITQSPKYLFRKEGQNVTLSCEQNLNHDAMYWYRQDPGQGLRLIYYSQIVNDFQKGDIAEGYSVSREKKESFPLTVTSAQKNPTAFYLCASSPNSGDEVKGAFFGQGTRLTVV.

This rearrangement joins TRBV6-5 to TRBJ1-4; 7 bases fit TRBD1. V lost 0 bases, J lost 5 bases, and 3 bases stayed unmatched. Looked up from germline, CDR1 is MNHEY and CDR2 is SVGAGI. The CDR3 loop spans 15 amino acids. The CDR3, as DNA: TGTGCCAGCAGTTACTCGAGGACAGGAAATGAAAAACTGTTTTTT. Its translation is CASSYSRTGNEKLFF.

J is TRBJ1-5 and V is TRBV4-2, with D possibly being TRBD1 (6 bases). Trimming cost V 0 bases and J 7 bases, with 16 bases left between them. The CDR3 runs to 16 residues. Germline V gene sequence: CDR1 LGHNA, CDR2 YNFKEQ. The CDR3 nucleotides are TGTGCCAGCAGCCAAGATTCAATACAGGGAGTACAGCCCCAGCATTTT. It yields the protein CASSQDSIQGVQPQHF.

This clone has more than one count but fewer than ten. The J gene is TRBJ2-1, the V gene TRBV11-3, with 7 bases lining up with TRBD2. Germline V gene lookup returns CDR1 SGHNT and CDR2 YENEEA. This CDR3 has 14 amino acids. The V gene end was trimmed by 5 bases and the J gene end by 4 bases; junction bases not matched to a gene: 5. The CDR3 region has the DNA TGTGCCAGCAGCCGGACTAGGTTTTACAATGAGCAGTTCTTC. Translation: CASSRTRFYNEQFF.